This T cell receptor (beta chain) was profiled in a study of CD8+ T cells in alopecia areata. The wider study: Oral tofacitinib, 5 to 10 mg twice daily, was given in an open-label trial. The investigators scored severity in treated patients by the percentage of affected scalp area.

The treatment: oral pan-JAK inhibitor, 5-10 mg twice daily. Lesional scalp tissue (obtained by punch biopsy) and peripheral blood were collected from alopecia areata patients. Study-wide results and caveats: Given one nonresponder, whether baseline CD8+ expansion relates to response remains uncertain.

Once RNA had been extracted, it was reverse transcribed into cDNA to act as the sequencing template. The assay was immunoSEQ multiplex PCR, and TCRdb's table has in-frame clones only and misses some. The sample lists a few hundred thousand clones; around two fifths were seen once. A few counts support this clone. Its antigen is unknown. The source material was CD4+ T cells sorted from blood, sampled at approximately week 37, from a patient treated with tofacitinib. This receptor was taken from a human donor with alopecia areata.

The CDR3 DNA is TGCAGCGTTCTGGTACCCTCTGGGGCCAACGTCCTGACTTTC. Its protein is CSVLVPSGANVLTF. The chain recombines TRBV29-1 with TRBJ2-6; D gene ambiguous. The V end was cut by 5 bases, the J end by 0 bases, with 8 bases between. From germline, CDR1 is SQVTM and CDR2 ANQGSEA. This CDR3 is 14 amino acids long.